The 14 T cell receptor beta chains listed next were all sequenced from one sample in a study of low-dose radiotherapy and immunotherapy resistance in tumors. The time point: before trial treatment. TRAV- and TRBV-specific primers primed first-strand cDNA, covering alpha and beta chains. With a constant-region primer and a V-primer adapter, TCRs were subjected to approximately 20 PCR cycles of amplification. TCRdb re-derived calls from the reads in MiXCR, one entry per CDR3 protein. The table includes about 82,000 distinct CDR3 sequences, 15% to 20% detected once. Source: PBMCs, taken before treatment. The receptor source for this set is a male donor with prostate cancer.

V is TRBV6-5 and J is TRBJ2-2; 11 nucleotides match TRBD2. Germline V gene lookup returns CDR1 MNHEY and CDR2 SVGAGI. The CDR3 totals 15 residues. J was trimmed by 5 bases and V by 5 bases; bases with no gene match: 4. The CDR3 protein is CASSATSGETGELFF. The DNA for the CDR3 is TGTGCCAGCAGTGCGACTAGCGGGGAAACCGGGGAGCTGTTTTTT.

This sequence joins TRBV4-1 and TRBJ2-1; TRBD2 matches 11 bases. The V segment lost 1 base and the J segment 10 bases; nucleotides outside the gene matches: 12. The germline V gene has CDR1 MGHRA and CDR2 YSYEKL. CDR3 length equals 17 residues. CDR3 in amino acids: CASSQGGLAGMYTEQFF. CDR3 nucleotide sequence: TGCGCCAGCAGCCAAGGCGGACTAGCGGGCATGTACACGGAGCAGTTCTTC.

In its sample, this clonotype was seen many times. CDR3 loop: CASSPGLGELFF. The CDR3 coding sequence is TGTGCCAGCAGCCCCGGATTGGGGGAGCTGTTTTTT. This chain joins TRBV7-3 and TRBJ2-2; D remains ambiguous. Per germline, CDR1 SGHTA and CDR2 FQGTGA. This CDR3 has 12 residues. V was trimmed by 5 bases and J by 8 bases, leaving 9 bases between them.

This clonotype was seen repeatedly, ten times or more. Mismatch with germline at one junction end may stem from a read error. The genes are TRBV11-2 and TRBJ2-7, with D tentatively TRBD1 (6 bases). CDR1 is SGHAT, CDR2 FQNNGV, per germline. There are 15 residues in the CDR3. The CDR3 sequence: CASSLDTGRLSEQYF. The CDR3 DNA is TGTGCCAGCAGCCTAGATACAGGGAGATTGAGCGAGCAGTACTTC.

Notes on this clonotype: Mismatch with germline at one junction end may stem from a read error. The rearrangement uses TRBV20-1 and TRBJ1-5; 10 bases fit TRBD1. The CDR3 runs 18 residues. Germline V lookup: CDR1 DFQATT, CDR2 SNEGSKA (reference sequence). In DNA, the CDR3 is TGCAGTGCTAGAGATCCGGGACAGGGGCGATATAGCAATGAGCCCCAGCATTTT. This codes for CSARDPGQGRYSNEPQHF.

This clonotype was recorded many times. The chain has TRBV19 and TRBJ2-3; 7 bases are a match to TRBD1. The CDR3 has 16 residues. V shed 4 bases and J 2 bases; nucleotides not matched to a gene: 9. CDR1 LNHDA and CDR2 SQIVND come from the germline V gene (reference sequence). Here the CDR3 reads CASSNRGEHTTDTQYF. CDR3 DNA sequence: TGTGCCAGTAGTAACAGGGGTGAACATACCACAGATACGCAGTATTTT. The full variable domain, with the rest looked up from reference TRBV19 and TRBJ2-3, is DGGITQSPKYLFRKEGQNVTLSCEQNLNHDAMYWYRQDPGQGLRLIYYSQIVNDFQKGDIAEGYSVSREKKESFPLTVTSAQKNPTAFYLCASSNRGEHTTDTQYFGPGTRLTVL.

At least ten counts were recorded for this clonotype. This chain joins TRBV10-3 and TRBJ2-7, with TRBD2 identical over 15 bases. CDR3 length: 12 amino acids. Germline V gene sequence: CDR1 ENHRY, CDR2 SYGVKD. With 10 bases clipped from V and 10 bases from J, the junction kept 5 bases outside the gene matches. The CDR3: CATRTSGGGQYF. The CDR3 region has the DNA TGTGCCACACGGACTAGCGGGGGGGGCCAGTACTTC.

This clonotype was seen ten or more times. V gene TRBV20-1 combines with J gene TRBJ2-5; a possible D gene is TRBD2 (5 bases). V was clipped by 0 bases and J by 5 bases, with 22 bases between them. CDR3 length: 17 amino acids. Per the germline V gene, CDR1 is DFQATT and CDR2 is SNEGSKA (reference sequence). The CDR3 nucleotides read TGCAGTGCTAGAGATCGTGCTGATGTACTAGTTGCCGAGACCCAGTACTTC. Translated, it gives CSARDRADVLVAETQYF.

The sample holds many counts of this clonotype. The rearrangement uses TRBV6-2 or TRBV6-3 and TRBJ2-1, with D possibly matching TRBD2 (6 bases). Germline lookup yields CDR1 MNHEY and CDR2 SVGEGT. Trimming took off 7 bases at V and 4 bases at J, with 14 bases between the two ends. The CDR3 spans 14 residues. The CDR3 nucleotides are TGTGCCAGCAAAGAAGGCGGGGCGTACAATGAGCAGTTCTTC. Residues: CASKEGGAYNEQFF.

This clonotype was seen at least ten times. The J gene is TRBJ1-6, the V gene TRBV5-1, with 9 bases identical to TRBD1. This CDR3 is built from 16 residues. V lost 4 bases and J lost 10; bases outside the gene matches: 12. In germline, CDR1 is SGHRS, CDR2 YFSETQ. CDR3 amino acids: CASSLESQDRGSPLHF. The CDR3 DNA is TGCGCCAGCAGCCTCGAGTCGCAAGACAGGGGGTCACCCCTCCACTTT.

The table lists this clonotype with many counts. This sequence joins TRBV23-1 and TRBJ1-5, with a weak D call TRBD1 (5 bases). TRBV23-1 is annotated as an ORF whose role is uncertain. This CDR3 contains 15 residues. Trimming shortened V by 8 bases and J by 0 bases, and 14 bases separated the two germline ends. The CDR3 here is CASSGRTYSNQPQHF. DNA for the CDR3: TGCGCCAGCTCGGGACGGACTTATAGCAATCAGCCCCAGCATTTT.

This clonotype was seen ten or more times. The chain has TRBV7-9 and TRBJ2-7; 8 bases are a match to TRBD2. CDR1 SEHNR and CDR2 FQNEAQ come from the germline V gene (reference sequence). V shed 1 base, J shed 4 bases, and the junction held 6 bases outside the gene matches. The CDR3 consists of 15 residues. The CDR3 bases are TGTGCCAGCAGCTTAGGAGCGGGAGTTGGGTACGAGCAGTACTTC. This sequence encodes CASSLGAGVGYEQYF.

The rearrangement joins TRBV30 to TRBJ2-3; D is possibly TRBD2 (6 bases). Germline V CDR1 and CDR2: GTSNPN, SVGIG (reference sequence). The CDR3 extends over 15 amino acids. Trimming removed 0 bases at V and 0 bases at J, with 10 bases between. CDR3 nucleotides: TGTGCCTGGAGTGTTAGCGGCGCTAGCACAGATACGCAGTATTTT. Translated: CAWSVSGASTDTQYF.

This clonotype has a count of ten or more. The rearrangement links TRBV20-1 to TRBJ2-1, with unresolved D. Trimming shortened V by 8 bases and J by 7 bases, and 15 bases separated the two germline ends. This CDR3 contains 12 residues. The V gene's germline CDR1 is DFQATT and CDR2 SNEGSKA (reference sequence). As DNA, the CDR3 is TGCAGTCCGGTTGGGATAGGGAATGAGCAGTTCTTC. Its protein product is CSPVGIGNEQFF.